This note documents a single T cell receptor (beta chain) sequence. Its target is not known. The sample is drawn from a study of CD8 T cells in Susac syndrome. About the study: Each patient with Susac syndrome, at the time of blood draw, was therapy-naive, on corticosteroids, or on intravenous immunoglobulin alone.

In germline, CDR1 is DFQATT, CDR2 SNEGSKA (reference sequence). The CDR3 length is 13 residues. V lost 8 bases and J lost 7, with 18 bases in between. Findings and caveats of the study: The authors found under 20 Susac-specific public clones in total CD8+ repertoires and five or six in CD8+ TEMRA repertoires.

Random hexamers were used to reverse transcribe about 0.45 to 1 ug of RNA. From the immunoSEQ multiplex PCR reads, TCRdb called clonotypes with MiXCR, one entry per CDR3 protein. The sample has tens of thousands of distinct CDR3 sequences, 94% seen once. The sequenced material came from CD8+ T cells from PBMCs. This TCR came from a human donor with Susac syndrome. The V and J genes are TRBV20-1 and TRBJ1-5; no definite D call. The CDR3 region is CSTKGQEGQPQHF. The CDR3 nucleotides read TGCAGTACCAAAGGTCAAGAAGGGCAGCCCCAGCATTTT.